This passage covers 8 T cell receptor beta chains from one sample sequenced in a study of T cells in Graves' hyperthyroidism and ophthalmopathy. From RNA transcripts, TCR beta CDR3 regions were amplified. When the TCR CDR3 underwent first-round RT-PCR, the HTBI primer set was used. Each CDR3 protein is one row after TCRdb ran MiXCR on the multiplex PCR reads. This table has approximately 430,000 distinct CDR3 sequences, 15% to 19% appearing once. The sequenced sample was blood. The receptors originated from a woman aged 18-29 years with Graves' hyperthyroidism.

CDR3 in DNA: TGCGCCAGCAGCTTGGATCCGGGACAGGGCCAGCCCCAGCATTTT. Translation gives CASSLDPGQGQPQHF. The chain links TRBV5-1 to TRBJ1-5; 9 bases fit TRBD1. The V segment lost 0 bases and the J segment 7 bases; nucleotides outside the gene matches: 5. The CDR3 consists of 15 residues. Germline V gene sequence: CDR1 SGHRS, CDR2 YFSETQ.

The genes are TRBV7-9 and TRBJ2-3; 8 nucleotides agree with TRBD2. The CDR3 consists of 16 residues. Trimming cost V 4 bases and J 8 bases; bases outside gene matches: 14. Germline V gene data show CDR1 as SEHNR and CDR2 as FQNEAQ (reference sequence). CDR3 DNA: TGTGCCAGCAGCTACCCACTAAGCGGGAGCATAGTTACGCAGTATTTT. This codes for CASSYPLSGSIVTQYF.

This clonotype appeared many times. This sequence joins TRBV7-6 and TRBJ1-2; 8 bases align to TRBD1. The CDR3 contains 13 residues. CDR1 is SGHVS, CDR2 FNYEAQ, per germline. J gave up 7 bases and V 5 bases, and 6 bases lay outside the gene matches. The CDR3 DNA reads as TGTGCCAGCAGCCGAAGGCAGGGGGCTGGCTACACCTTC. Encoded protein: CASSRRQGAGYTF.

Only one count was recorded for this clonotype. This chain connects TRBV14 to TRBJ1-2, with unresolved D. V was trimmed by 3 bases and J by 4 bases, leaving 15 bases between them. The CDR3 is 15 residues long. Germline lookup yields CDR1 SGHDN and CDR2 FVKESK. CDR3 loop: CASSHFSRHLYGYTF. In DNA, the CDR3 is TGTGCCAGCAGCCACTTTTCCCGGCATCTCTATGGCTACACCTTC.

This clonotype was picked up many times. The gene calls are TRBV2 and TRBJ1-5, with D possibly matching TRBD1 (6 bases). Germline V gene lookup returns CDR1 SNHLY and CDR2 FYNNEI. The CDR3 has 13 amino acids. Deletions cut 6 bases from V and 6 bases from J, with 12 bases between. CDR3 region: CASRGRGLQPQHF. The DNA of the CDR3 is TGTGCCAGCAGGGGCCGGGGGCTTCAGCCCCAGCATTTT.

This clonotype was recorded at least ten times. The J gene is TRBJ2-2, the V gene TRBV3-1; D ambiguous. The ends were cut back, 1 base at V and 3 bases at J, with 3 bases in the middle. This CDR3 is built from 13 residues. The germline gives CDR1 LGHDT, CDR2 YNNKEL (reference sequence). The CDR3 DNA is TGTGCCAGCAGCCAAGCGGACACCGGGGAGCTGTTTTTT. Protein: CASSQADTGELFF.

The V and J genes are TRBV20-1 and TRBJ2-7; 7 nucleotides match TRBD2. The germline CDR1 and CDR2 sequences are DFQATT and SNEGSKA (reference sequence). This CDR3 contains 12 residues. Trimming cost V 4 bases and J 7 bases; bases outside gene matches: 7. CDR3 in DNA: TGCAGTGCTACTCGGGGGGTGCGTGAGCAGTACTTC. It translates to CSATRGVREQYF.

The chain couples TRBV7-6 to TRBJ1-2, with a possible D match to TRBD1 (5 bases). This CDR3 spans 15 amino acids. The V end was cut by 1 base, the J end by 3 bases, with 12 bases between. Germline assignment: CDR1 SGHVS and CDR2 FNYEAQ. The CDR3 bases are TGTGCCAGCAGCTTAGAGGGAGGGGCCGACTATGGCTACACCTTC. It yields the protein CASSLEGGADYGYTF.